A selection of T cell receptor beta chains follows, all from one sample in a study of CD8 T cells in ankylosing spondylitis. MiXCR, run by TCRdb on the 5' RACE reads, gives a single entry per CDR3 protein. The profile shows roughly 670,000 distinct CDR3 sequences, roughly 19% of them singletons. The sample consisted of blood, either unsorted or a sorted T cell fraction (not recorded which). Receptors were obtained from a male donor with ankylosing spondylitis. Each CDR3 is given with its conserved first and last residue. Fields, in order: J gene, D gene, V gene, CDR3 length, clone size, CDR3 DNA, CDR3 protein. The D gene is left open where the match is weak. Rows may omit the clone size; those that give it use once, few, many or a size class.

>TRBJ2-7|TRBD1|TRBV12-3/TRBV12-4|15|few
TGTGCCAGCAGTTTATCCGGGACAGGGGGCTTCGAGCAGTACTTC
CASSLSGTGGFEQYF
>TRBJ2-6|TRBD1|TRBV6-5|16|few
TGTGCCAGCAGTTCTCAGGGGGCTGGCGGGGCCAACGTCCTGACTTTC
CASSSQGAGGANVLTF
>TRBJ2-2|TRBD2|TRBV5-6|16|few
TGTGCCAGCAGGAAAGTAGCGGGAGCGGGCACCGGGGAGCTGTTTTTT
CASRKVAGAGTGELFF
>TRBJ1-6|NA|TRBV12-3/TRBV12-4|19|NA
TGTACCAGCAGTATTCGGGCGGTCGGGGTGAGCTCCTATAATTCACCCCTCCACTTT
CTSSIRAVGVSSYNSPLHF
>TRBJ2-3|TRBD2|TRBV7-2|16|once
TGTGCCAGCAGCCAAAGACTAGCGGGAGAATACGTTACGCAGTATTTT
CASSQRLAGEYVTQYF
>TRBJ1-1|NA|TRBV3-1|14|NA
TGTGCCAGCAGCCAAGATCGCCCCCGGGCCGAAGCTTTCTTT
CASSQDRPRAEAFF
>TRBJ1-4|TRBD1|TRBV12-3/TRBV12-4|15|many
TGTGCCAGCACCCCGACACAGGGGAAGTCTGAAAAACTGTTTTTT
CASTPTQGKSEKLFF
>TRBJ2-7|TRBD2|TRBV9|16|NA
TGTGCCAGCAGTGATCCTACTAGCGGGGGGAGTTACGAGCAGTACTTC
CASSDPTSGGSYEQYF
>TRBJ1-1|NA|TRBV19|15|NA
TGTGCCAGTACCTTAACGGGACTGCTGAACACTGAAGCTTTCTTT
CASTLTGLLNTEAFF
>TRBJ2-5|TRBD2|TRBV5-1|18|few
TGCGCCAGCAGCCCGGGACTAGCGGGAGACACGTACCAAGAGACCCAGTACTTC
CASSPGLAGDTYQETQYF
>TRBJ2-5|NA|TRBV7-8|14|few
TGTGCCAGCAGCTTAGCGGCACAGCAAGAGACCCAGTACTTC
CASSLAAQQETQYF
>TRBJ1-2|NA|TRBV7-2|13|few
TGTGCCAGCAGCTTACTGAGGCCAGAGGGCTACACCTTC
CASSLLRPEGYTF
>TRBJ1-5|NA|TRBV6-1|13|few
TGTGCCAGCACCCCGGGTAGCAATCAGCCCCAGCATTTT
CASTPGSNQPQHF
>TRBJ1-5|NA|TRBV19|14|NA
TGTGCCAGTAGCCGGGAGGGGGACAATCAGCCCCAGCATTTT
CASSREGDNQPQHF
>TRBJ1-1|TRBD1|TRBV6-1|15|many
TGTGCCAGCAGGTTGACAGGGACGGGGAACACTGAAGCTTTCTTT
CASRLTGTGNTEAFF
>TRBJ2-1|TRBD2|TRBV29-1|13|few
TGCAGCGAACTAGCGGGAGGTGAAAATGAGCAGTTCTTC
CSELAGGENEQFF
>TRBJ2-3|TRBD2|TRBV5-6|16|few
TGTGCCAGCAGTCGCGGACTAGCGGGATCCACAGATACGCAGTATTTT
CASSRGLAGSTDTQYF
>TRBJ1-1|NA|TRBV18|15|NA
TGTGCCAGCTCACCACTGGGACTGGTGAACACTGAAGCTTTCTTT
CASSPLGLVNTEAFF
>TRBJ2-1|NA|TRBV27|14|few
TGTGCCAGCAGTTTATTCCCCCCGGCTGATGAGCAGTTCTTC
CASSLFPPADEQFF
>TRBJ2-7|NA|TRBV7-9|15|NA
TGTGCCAGCAGCCCCCGGGGCAGGGACGGTTACGAGCAGTACTTC
CASSPRGRDGYEQYF
>TRBJ2-7|NA|TRBV7-8|12|few
TGTGCCAGCAGGCGGGGACTCTACGAGCAGTACTTC
CASRRGLYEQYF
>TRBJ2-1|NA|TRBV7-2|14|many
TGTGCCAGCAGCTTAGAGAGACGCAGCAATGAGCAGTTCTTC
CASSLERRSNEQFF
>TRBJ2-1|NA|TRBV20-1|14|few
TGCAGTGCTCTTGGACGAGGGGTTTACAATGAGCAGTTCTTC
CSALGRGVYNEQFF
>TRBJ2-5|NA|TRBV5-1|16|NA
TGCGCCAGCAGCTTGGGGCTCCTCCAGGGTCAAGAGACCCAGTACTTC
CASSLGLLQGQETQYF
>TRBJ2-7|NA|TRBV7-3|13|few
TGTGCCAGCAGCTTAAGGGCGGAGTACGAGCAGTACTTC
CASSLRAEYEQYF
>TRBJ2-2|TRBD2|TRBV5-1|16|many
TGCGCCAGCAGCACCGGGACTAGCGGGAGAACCGGGGAGCTGTTTTTT
CASSTGTSGRTGELFF
>TRBJ1-2|NA|TRBV12-3/TRBV12-4|13|few
TGTGCCAGCCTCGGGTTCTCTAACTATGGCTACACCTTC
CASLGFSNYGYTF
>TRBJ2-7|NA|TRBV27|15|NA
TGTGCCAGCAGTTCAATCAGGCTGGGTTCCTACGAGCAGTACTTC
CASSSIRLGSYEQYF
>TRBJ2-5|NA|TRBV12-3/TRBV12-4|13|NA
TGTGCCAGCCAGTATCAGGCGGGCGAGACCCAGTACTTC
CASQYQAGETQYF
>TRBJ2-7|NA|TRBV12-3/TRBV12-4|13|few
TGTGCCAGCAGTCTTCAACAGGGATACGAGCAGTACTTC
CASSLQQGYEQYF
>TRBJ1-2|TRBD1|TRBV6-1|15|NA
TGTGCCAGCAGTGAAGGGGGGACAGGGAGCTATGGCTACACCTTC
CASSEGGTGSYGYTF
>TRBJ1-1|NA|TRBV10-3|18|NA
TGTGCCATCAGTCCCCGGTACGATCAGAGAACGGGGGGGACTGAAGCTTTCTTT
CAISPRYDQRTGGTEAFF
>TRBJ1-1|NA|TRBV20-1|14|NA
TGCAGTGCTAGAGATAAACTGCCGAACACTGAAGCTTTCTTT
CSARDKLPNTEAFF
>TRBJ2-1|NA|TRBV28|13|few
TGTGCCAGCAGTTTATGGGGCCCGGATGAGCAGTTCTTC
CASSLWGPDEQFF
>TRBJ2-1|NA|TRBV12-3/TRBV12-4|16|few
TGTGCCAGCAGCCCCGACAGGTTTAGCTCCTACAATGAGCAGTTCTTC
CASSPDRFSSYNEQFF
>TRBJ2-1|TRBD2|TRBV4-3|16|NA
TGCGCCAGCAGCCCAACTAGCGGGGGACCCCCCAATGAGCAGTTCTTC
CASSPTSGGPPNEQFF